This T cell receptor (beta chain) was identified in a study of cytomegalovirus exposure and HLA in healthy donors. Study-level points and caveats: An Asian-associated ancestry cluster reportedly showed fewer N-insertions than the approximately 620-donor mean in a later analysis. The investigators catalogued 160 or so TCR beta chains as cytomegalovirus-associated.

The PCR made use of 60 Vbeta and 13 Jbeta primers. Assay: immunoSEQ multiplex PCR; the TCRdb copy retains only in-frame clones and omits some. There are more than 95,000 clones in the sample; 65% to 80% occur only once, and about 5% lies in the top ten. This clone was counted between two and nine times. Its antigen is still unknown. The TCR was taken from a male donor in good health and CMV-seronegative. Sequences were obtained from PBMCs.

In DNA, the CDR3 is TGCGCCAGCAGCCCGGACAGCTTCTCTGGAAACACCATATATTTT. Translating it yields CASSPDSFSGNTIYF. The chain couples TRBV4-3 to TRBJ1-3, with D maybe TRBD1 (6 bases). V was pared by 4 bases and J by 0 bases, with 10 bases between. This CDR3 spans 15 amino acids. Per the germline V gene, CDR1 is LGHNA and CDR2 is YSLEER.